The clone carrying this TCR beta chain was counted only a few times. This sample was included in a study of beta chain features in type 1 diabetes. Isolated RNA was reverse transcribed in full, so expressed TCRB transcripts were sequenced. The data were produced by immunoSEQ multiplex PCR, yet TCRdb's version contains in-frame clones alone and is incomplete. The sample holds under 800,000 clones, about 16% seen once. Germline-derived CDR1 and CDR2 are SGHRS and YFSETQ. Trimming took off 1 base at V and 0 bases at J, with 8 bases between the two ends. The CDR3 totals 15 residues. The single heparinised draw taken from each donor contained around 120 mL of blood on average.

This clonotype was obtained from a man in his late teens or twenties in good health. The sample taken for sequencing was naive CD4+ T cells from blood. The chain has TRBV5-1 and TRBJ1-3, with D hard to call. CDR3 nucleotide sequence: TGCGCCAGCAGCTTGCTAGGCGACTCTGGAAACACCATATATTTT. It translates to CASSLLGDSGNTIYF.